This T cell receptor (beta chain) originates from a study of Ad26.COV2.S vaccination and SARS-CoV-2 variants. Study context: Dosing was one shot or two shots 56 days apart.

Data came from immunoSEQ multiplex PCR; TCRdb stores just in-frame clones and leaves some out. The sample lists about 350,000 clones; 88% were seen once. This CDR3 comprises 15 residues. CDR1 is SGHNT, CDR2 YYREEE, per germline (reference sequence). V lost 4 bases, J lost 4 bases, and 9 bases stayed unmatched. Treatment noted: about 20 received Ad26.COV2.S at low or high dose, single or two shots; a few received placebo; per-sample allocation not given. Sampling was done on day 63 after the first vaccine or placebo injection. Sequences were derived from peripheral blood, sampled in a trial of Ad26.COV2.S vaccine versus placebo. The TCR comes from a person aged 18-60 years who received the Ad26.COV2.S COVID-19 vaccine or a placebo. This chain links TRBV5-4 with TRBJ2-7; 9 bases line up with TRBD1. CDR3 region: CASSADRGRDYEQYF. The CDR3 region has the DNA TGTGCCAGCAGCGCGGACAGGGGACGCGATTACGAGCAGTACTTC.